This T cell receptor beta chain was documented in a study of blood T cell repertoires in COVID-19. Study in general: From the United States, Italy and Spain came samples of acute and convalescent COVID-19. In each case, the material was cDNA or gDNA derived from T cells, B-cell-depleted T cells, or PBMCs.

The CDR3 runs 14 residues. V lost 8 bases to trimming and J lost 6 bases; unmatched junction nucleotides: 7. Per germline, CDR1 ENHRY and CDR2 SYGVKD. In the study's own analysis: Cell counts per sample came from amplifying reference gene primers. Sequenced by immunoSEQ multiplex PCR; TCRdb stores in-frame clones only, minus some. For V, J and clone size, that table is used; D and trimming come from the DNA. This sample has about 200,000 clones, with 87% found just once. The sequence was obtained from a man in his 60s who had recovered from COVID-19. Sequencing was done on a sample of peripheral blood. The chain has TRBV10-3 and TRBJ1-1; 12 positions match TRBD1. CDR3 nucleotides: TGTGCCATCGGACCCGGGACAGGGGGCTCTGAAGCTTTCTTT. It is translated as CAIGPGTGGSEAFF.